This T cell receptor (beta chain) emerged from a study of T cells in Graves' hyperthyroidism and ophthalmopathy. This clonotype was detected many times. CDR3 size: 13 residues. Trimming shortened V by 4 bases and J by 4 bases, and 10 bases separated the two germline ends. Germline V gene data show CDR1 as SGHAT and CDR2 as FQNNGV. Under 3 months was the duration of disease in ophthalmopathy patients, who also had a Clinical Activity Score of at least 3 and a NOSPECS grade of at least 4. Amplification of TCR beta CDR3 regions used RNA as the template. An initial round of RT-PCR targeting the TCR CDR3 relied on the HTBI primer set. TCRdb independently ran MiXCR on the multiplex PCR reads; one entry per CDR3 protein. The data hold 490,000 or so distinct CDR3 sequences, with about 16% observed a single time.

Sequencing used blood. The genes are TRBV11-2 and TRBJ2-5; the D call may be TRBD1 or TRBD2 (5 bases each). The clonotype originates from a woman aged 25 to 45 with Graves' ophthalmopathy. The CDR3 here is CASSSGTLETQYF. Written as DNA, the CDR3 is TGTGCCAGCAGCTCGGGGACCTTAGAGACCCAGTACTTC. Full variable domain (remainder filled in from reference TRBV11-2 and TRBJ2-5): EAGVAQSPRYKIIEKRQSVAFWCNPISGHATLYWYQQILGQGPKLLIQFQNNGVVDDSQLPKDRFSAERLKGVDSTLKIQPAKLEDSAVYLCASSSGTLETQYFGPGTRLLVL.